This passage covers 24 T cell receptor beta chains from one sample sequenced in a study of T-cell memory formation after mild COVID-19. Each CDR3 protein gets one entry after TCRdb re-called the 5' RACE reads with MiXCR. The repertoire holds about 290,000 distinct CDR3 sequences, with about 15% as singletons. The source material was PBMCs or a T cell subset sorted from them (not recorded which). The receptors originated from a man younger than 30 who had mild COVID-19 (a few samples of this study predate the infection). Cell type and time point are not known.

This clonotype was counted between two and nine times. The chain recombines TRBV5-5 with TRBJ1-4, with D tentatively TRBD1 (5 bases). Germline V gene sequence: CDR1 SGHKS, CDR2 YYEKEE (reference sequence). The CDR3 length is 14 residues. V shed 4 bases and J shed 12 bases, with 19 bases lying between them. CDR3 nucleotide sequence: TGTGCCAGCAGCGGGACCGGATTCGCCCAGCAACTGTTTTTT. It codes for CASSGTGFAQQLFF.

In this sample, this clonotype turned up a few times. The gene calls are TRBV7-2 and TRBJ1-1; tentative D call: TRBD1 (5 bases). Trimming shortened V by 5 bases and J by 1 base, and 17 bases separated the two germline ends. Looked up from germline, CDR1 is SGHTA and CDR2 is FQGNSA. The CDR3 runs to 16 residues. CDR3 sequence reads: CASSTDRGYGNTEAFF. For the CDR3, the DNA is TGTGCCAGCAGCACTGATAGGGGTTACGGGAACACTGAAGCTTTCTTT.

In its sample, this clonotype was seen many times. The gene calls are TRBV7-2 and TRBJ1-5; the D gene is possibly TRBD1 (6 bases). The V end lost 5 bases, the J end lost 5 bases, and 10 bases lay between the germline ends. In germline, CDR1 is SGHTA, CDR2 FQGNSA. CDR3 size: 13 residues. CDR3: CASSPWTDQPQHF. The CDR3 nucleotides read TGTGCCAGCAGCCCGTGGACAGATCAGCCCCAGCATTTT. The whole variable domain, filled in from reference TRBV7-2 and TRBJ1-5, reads GAGVSQSPSNKVTEKGKDVELRCDPISGHTALYWYRQSLGQGLEFLIYFQGNSAPDKSGLPSDRFSAERTGGSVSTLTIQRTQQEDSAVYLCASSPWTDQPQHFGDGTRLSIL.

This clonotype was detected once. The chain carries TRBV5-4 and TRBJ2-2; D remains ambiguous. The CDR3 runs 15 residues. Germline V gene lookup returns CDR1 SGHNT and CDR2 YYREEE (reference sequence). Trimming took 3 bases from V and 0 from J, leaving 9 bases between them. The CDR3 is CASSSTGTNTGELFF. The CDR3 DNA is TGTGCCAGCAGCTCGACGGGCACGAACACCGGGGAGCTGTTTTTT.

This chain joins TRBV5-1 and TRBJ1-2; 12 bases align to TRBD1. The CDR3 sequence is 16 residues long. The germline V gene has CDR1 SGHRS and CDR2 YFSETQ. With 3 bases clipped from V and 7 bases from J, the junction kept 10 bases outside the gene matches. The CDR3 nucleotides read TGCGCCAGCAGCTCCAACCCGGGACAGGGGGCTTTTGGCTACACCTTC. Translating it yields CASSSNPGQGAFGYTF.

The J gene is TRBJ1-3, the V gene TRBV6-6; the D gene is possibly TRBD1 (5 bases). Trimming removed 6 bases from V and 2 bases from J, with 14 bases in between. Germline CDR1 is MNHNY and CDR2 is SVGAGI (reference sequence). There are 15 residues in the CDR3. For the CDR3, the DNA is TGTGCCAGCAGACGCCCGGGGGGAACTGGAAACACCATATATTTT. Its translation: CASRRPGGTGNTIYF.

CDR3 amino acids: CASSPAGSTEAFF. CDR3 coding DNA: TGTGCCAGCTCACCAGCAGGGTCCACTGAAGCTTTCTTT. This sequence joins TRBV18 and TRBJ1-1, with D possibly being TRBD1 (5 bases). In germline, CDR1 is KGHSH, CDR2 LQKENI. The V end lost 2 bases, the J end lost 4 bases, and 8 bases lay between the germline ends. CDR3 length equals 13 residues.

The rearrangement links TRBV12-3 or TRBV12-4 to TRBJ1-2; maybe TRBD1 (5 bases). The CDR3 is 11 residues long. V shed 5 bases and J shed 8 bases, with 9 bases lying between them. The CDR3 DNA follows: TGTGCCAGCAGTGGGGGGTTAGGCTACACCTTC. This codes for CASSGGLGYTF.

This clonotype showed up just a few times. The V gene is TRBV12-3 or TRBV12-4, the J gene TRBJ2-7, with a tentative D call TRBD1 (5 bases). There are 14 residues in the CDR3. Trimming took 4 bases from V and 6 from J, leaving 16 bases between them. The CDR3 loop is CASSSQGIRGEQYV. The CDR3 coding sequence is TGTGCCAGCAGTTCTCAAGGAATAAGGGGCGAGCAGTACGTC.

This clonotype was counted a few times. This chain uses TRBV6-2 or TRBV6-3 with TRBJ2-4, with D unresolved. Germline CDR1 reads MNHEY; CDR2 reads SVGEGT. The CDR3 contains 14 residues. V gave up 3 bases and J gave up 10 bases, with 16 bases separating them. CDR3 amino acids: CASSYGRTDRIQYF. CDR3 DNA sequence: TGTGCCAGCAGTTATGGACGGACCGATAGGATTCAGTACTTC.

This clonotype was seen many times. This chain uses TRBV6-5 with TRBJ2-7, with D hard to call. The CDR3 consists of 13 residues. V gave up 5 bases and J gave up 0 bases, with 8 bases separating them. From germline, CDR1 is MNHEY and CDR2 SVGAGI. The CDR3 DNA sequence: TGTGCCAGCAGTAGCAGGAGCTCCTACGAGCAGTACTTC. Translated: CASSSRSSYEQYF.

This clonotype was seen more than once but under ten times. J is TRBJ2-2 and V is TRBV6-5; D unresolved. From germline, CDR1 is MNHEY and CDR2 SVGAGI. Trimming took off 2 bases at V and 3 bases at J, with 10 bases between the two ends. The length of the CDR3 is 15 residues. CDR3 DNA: TGTGCCAGCAGTTACCGACCTAGATACACCGGGGAGCTGTTTTTT. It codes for CASSYRPRYTGELFF.

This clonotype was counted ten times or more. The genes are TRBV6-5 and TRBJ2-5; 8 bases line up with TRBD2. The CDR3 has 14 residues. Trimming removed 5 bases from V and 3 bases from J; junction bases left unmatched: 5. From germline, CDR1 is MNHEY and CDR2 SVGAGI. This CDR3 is CASSPAGGKETQYF. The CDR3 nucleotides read TGTGCCAGCAGTCCTGCGGGGGGCAAAGAGACCCAGTACTTC.

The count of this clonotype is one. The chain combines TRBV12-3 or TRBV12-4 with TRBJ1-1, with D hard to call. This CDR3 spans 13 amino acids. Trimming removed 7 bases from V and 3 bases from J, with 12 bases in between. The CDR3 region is CASTPIGDTEAFF. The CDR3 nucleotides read TGTGCCAGCACCCCCATAGGCGACACTGAAGCTTTCTTT.

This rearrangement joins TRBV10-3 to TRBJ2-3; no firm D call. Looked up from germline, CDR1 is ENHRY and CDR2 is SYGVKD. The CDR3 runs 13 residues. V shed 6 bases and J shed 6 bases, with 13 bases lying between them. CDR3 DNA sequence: TGTGCCATCAGCGATCCCTTGGGGGATACGCAGTATTTT. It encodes CAISDPLGDTQYF.

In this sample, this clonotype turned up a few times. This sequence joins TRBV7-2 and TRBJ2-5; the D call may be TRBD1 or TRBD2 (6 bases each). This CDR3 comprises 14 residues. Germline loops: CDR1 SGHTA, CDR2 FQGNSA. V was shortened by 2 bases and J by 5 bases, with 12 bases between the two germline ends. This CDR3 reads CASSLIGGRETQYF. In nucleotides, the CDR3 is TGTGCCAGCAGCTTAATTGGGGGGCGGGAGACCCAGTACTTC.

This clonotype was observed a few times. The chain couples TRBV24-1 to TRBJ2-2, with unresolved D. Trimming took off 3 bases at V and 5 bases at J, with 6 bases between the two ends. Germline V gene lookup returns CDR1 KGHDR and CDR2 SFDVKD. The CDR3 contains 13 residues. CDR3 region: CATSDRLTGELFF. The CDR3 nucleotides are TGTGCCACCAGTGATCGTCTGACCGGGGAGCTGTTTTTT.

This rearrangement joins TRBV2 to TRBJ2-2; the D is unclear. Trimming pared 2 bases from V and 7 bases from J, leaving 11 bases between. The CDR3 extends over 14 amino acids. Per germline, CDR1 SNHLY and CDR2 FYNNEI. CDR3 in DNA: TGTGCCAGCAGTGAACCAAAGCAGAGCGGGGAGCTGTTTTTT. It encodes CASSEPKQSGELFF. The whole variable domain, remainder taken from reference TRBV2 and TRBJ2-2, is EPEVTQTPSHQVTQMGQEVILRCVPISNHLYFYWYRQILGQKVEFLVSFYNNEISEKSEIFDDQFSVERPDGSNFTLKIRSTKLEDSAMYFCASSEPKQSGELFFGEGSRLTVL.

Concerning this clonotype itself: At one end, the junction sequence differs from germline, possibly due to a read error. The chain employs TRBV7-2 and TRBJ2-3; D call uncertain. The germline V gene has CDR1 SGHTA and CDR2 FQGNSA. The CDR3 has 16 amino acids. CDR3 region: CDSSTTTATSTDTQYF. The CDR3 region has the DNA TGTGACAGCAGCACAACGACGGCAACTAGCACAGATACGCAGTATTTT. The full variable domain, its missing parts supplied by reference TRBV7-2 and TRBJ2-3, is GAGVSQSPSNKVTEKGKDVELRCDPISGHTALYWYRQSLGQGLEFLIYFQGNSAPDKSGLPSDRFSAERTGGSVSTLTIQRTQQEDSAVYLCDSSTTTATSTDTQYFGPGTRLTVL.

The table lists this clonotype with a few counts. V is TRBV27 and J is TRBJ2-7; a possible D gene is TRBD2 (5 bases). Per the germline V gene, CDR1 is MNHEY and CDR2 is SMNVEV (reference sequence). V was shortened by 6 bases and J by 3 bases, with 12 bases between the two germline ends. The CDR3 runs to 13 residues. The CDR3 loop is CASSAGAYYEQYV. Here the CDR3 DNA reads TGTGCCAGCAGCGCGGGTGCTTACTACGAGCAGTACGTC.

CDR3 region: CASSAHNEQFF. For the CDR3, the DNA is TGTGCCAGCAGCGCCCATAATGAGCAGTTCTTC. The chain uses TRBV9 and TRBJ2-1; no clear D. The length of the CDR3 is 11 residues. CDR1 SGDLS and CDR2 YYNGEE come from the germline V gene. With 3 bases removed from V and 7 bases from J, the gap between germline ends came to 5 bases.

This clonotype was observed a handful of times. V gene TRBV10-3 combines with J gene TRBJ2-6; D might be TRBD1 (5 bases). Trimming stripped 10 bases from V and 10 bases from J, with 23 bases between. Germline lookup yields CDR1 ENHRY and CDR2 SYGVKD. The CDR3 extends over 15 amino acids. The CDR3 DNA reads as TGTGCCACCCTTGGCGGTTCCGGTAAGGGGAACGTCCTGACTTTC. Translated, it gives CATLGGSGKGNVLTF.

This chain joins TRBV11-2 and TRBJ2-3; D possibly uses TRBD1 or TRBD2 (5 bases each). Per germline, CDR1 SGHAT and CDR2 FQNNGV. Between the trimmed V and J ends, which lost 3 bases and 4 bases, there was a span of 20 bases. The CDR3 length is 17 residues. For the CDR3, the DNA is TGTGCCAGCAGCTTCTTCTCCGGGACGGAGATTTCAGATACGCAGTATTTT. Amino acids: CASSFFSGTEISDTQYF.

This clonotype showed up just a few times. CDR3 sequence: CASSLTRSVYDYGYTF. In DNA, the CDR3 is TGTGCCAGCAGCTTAACGCGGTCGGTTTATGACTATGGCTACACCTTC. The V gene is TRBV7-9, the J gene TRBJ1-2; D not certain. The CDR3 sequence is 16 residues long. The V and J ends lost 2 bases and 3 bases respectively, with 16 bases between them. Germline assignment: CDR1 SEHNR and CDR2 FQNEAQ (reference sequence).